The 9 T cell receptor beta chains reported below all come from one sample, sequenced in a study of cytomegalovirus exposure and HLA in healthy donors. The PCR was carried out with 60 Vbeta primers and 13 Jbeta primers. The data were produced by immunoSEQ multiplex PCR, yet TCRdb's version contains in-frame clones alone and is incomplete. The sample carries 120,000 or so clones, approximately 80% recorded once. The sequenced sample was PBMCs. These receptors were obtained from a man aged 25-40 years in good health and CMV-seronegative.

The chain is built from TRBV6-5 and TRBJ1-4, with 8 bases identical to TRBD1. This CDR3 comprises 13 residues. V dropped 6 bases and J dropped 6; count of bases not matched to a gene: 3. CDR1 MNHEY and CDR2 SVGAGI come from the germline V gene. CDR3 nucleotide sequence: TGTGCCAGCAGCATGACAGGGGATGAAAAACTGTTTTTT. Translation: CASSMTGDEKLFF.

This chain uses TRBV5-1 with TRBJ2-4, with a possible D match to TRBD1 (5 bases). CDR3 length equals 13 residues. CDR1 is SGHRS, CDR2 YFSETQ, per germline. V lost 2 bases and J 6 bases, leaving 9 bases between the germline ends. The CDR3 nucleotides read TGCGCCAGCAGCTTAGGACAACTAAACATTCAGTACTTC. The encoded protein is CASSLGQLNIQYF.

The J gene is TRBJ1-2, the V gene TRBV29-1; 9 nucleotides match TRBD1. This CDR3 spans 15 amino acids. V shed 6 bases and J 8 bases; nucleotides not matched to a gene: 16. Germline-derived CDR1 and CDR2 are SQVTM and ANQGSEA. CDR3 sequence reads: CSVDAQGASSGGYTF. As DNA, the CDR3 is TGCAGCGTCGACGCACAGGGGGCTAGCTCTGGGGGCTACACCTTC.

Here the CDR3 reads CASSFSPEQFF. The DNA for the CDR3 is TGTGCCAGCAGCTTCTCCCCCGAGCAGTTCTTC. This chain connects TRBV11-2 to TRBJ2-1; no firm D call. The ends were cut back, 3 bases at V and 10 bases at J, with 7 bases in the middle. The CDR3 runs 11 residues. From germline, CDR1 is SGHAT and CDR2 FQNNGV.

This clone was observed a few times. The CDR3: CASSLVGQMNTEAFF. The CDR3 DNA reads as TGTGCCAGCAGCCTCGTGGGACAGATGAACACTGAAGCTTTCTTT. The chain employs TRBV13 and TRBJ1-1; 7 positions agree with TRBD1. Germline values: CDR1 PRHDT, CDR2 FYEKMQ (reference sequence). The length of the CDR3 is 15 residues. V lost 5 bases and J lost 0; bases outside the gene matches: 6.

The table lists this clone with a count of one. The chain employs TRBV15 and TRBJ1-5; 8 positions match TRBD1. V shed 2 bases and J 2 bases; nucleotides not matched to a gene: 2. The V gene's germline CDR1 is LNHNV and CDR2 YYDKDF (reference sequence). CDR3 size: 15 residues. CDR3 bases: TGTGCCACCAGCAGACAGACAGGGGGCAATCAGCCCCAGCATTTT. Residues: CATSRQTGGNQPQHF.

This clone occurred a few times. The chain is built from TRBV6-5 and TRBJ2-7; 10 bases are shared with TRBD1. The CDR3 extends over 13 amino acids. The V gene end was trimmed by 6 bases and the J gene end by 3 bases; junction bases not matched to a gene: 2. The germline V gene encodes CDR1 MNHEY and CDR2 SVGAGI. CDR3 sequence reads: CASSDRGHYEQYF. The DNA for the CDR3 is TGTGCCAGCAGCGACAGGGGGCACTACGAGCAGTACTTC.

This chain joins TRBV5-4 and TRBJ2-7; 8 bases align to TRBD1. The CDR3 sequence is 12 residues long. CDR1 and CDR2 (germline): SGHNT, YYREEE (reference sequence). The V segment lost 5 bases and the J segment 5 bases; nucleotides outside the gene matches: 3. The CDR3 bases are TGTGCCAGCAGTCAGGGGGCAAACGAGCAGTACTTC. Translation gives CASSQGANEQYF.

The chain couples TRBV6-6 to TRBJ1-1; 10 positions match TRBD1. Germline trimming cut 6 bases from V and 5 bases from J; bases unmatched to any gene: 6. Germline values: CDR1 MNHNY, CDR2 SVGAGI (reference sequence). This CDR3 contains 14 residues. CDR3 in amino acids: CASRRQGAGTEAFF. The CDR3 DNA reads as TGTGCCAGCAGGCGACAGGGGGCCGGAACTGAAGCTTTCTTT.